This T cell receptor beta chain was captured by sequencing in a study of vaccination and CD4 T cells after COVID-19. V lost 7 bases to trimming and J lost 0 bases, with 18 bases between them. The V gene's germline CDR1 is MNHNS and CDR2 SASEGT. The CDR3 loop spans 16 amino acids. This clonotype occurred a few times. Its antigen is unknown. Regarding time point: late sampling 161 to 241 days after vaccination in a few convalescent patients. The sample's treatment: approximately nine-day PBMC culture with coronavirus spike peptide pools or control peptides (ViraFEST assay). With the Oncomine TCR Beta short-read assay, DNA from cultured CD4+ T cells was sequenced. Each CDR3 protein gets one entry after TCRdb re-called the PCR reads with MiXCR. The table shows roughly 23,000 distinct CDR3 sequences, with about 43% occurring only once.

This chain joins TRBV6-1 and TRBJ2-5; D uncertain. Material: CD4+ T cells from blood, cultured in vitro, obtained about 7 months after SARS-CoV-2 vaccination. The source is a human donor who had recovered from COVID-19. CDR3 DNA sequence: TGTGCCAGCAAGTGGGTGGGCGGCCTCCACCAAGAGACCCAGTACTTC. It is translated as CASKWVGGLHQETQYF.